Below, 18 T cell receptor beta chains from the same sample are listed, as sequenced in a study of T-cell reconstitution after alpha-beta-depleted transplantation in children. The library targeted TCRbeta and was prepared with unique molecular identifiers. TCRdb reanalysed the PCR reads using MiXCR and keeps one entry per CDR3 protein. The sample has around 370,000 distinct CDR3 sequences, 15% to 20% seen once. Sequencing used PBMCs, mostly from graft donor cells, obtained 360 days after TCRalphabeta/CD19-depleted stem cell transplant. The receptors stem from a male patient under 10 years old who had a stem cell transplant for acute lymphoblastic leukemia, so the T cells may come from the graft donor.

V gene TRBV6-2 or TRBV6-3 combines with J gene TRBJ1-1; 8 nucleotides line up with TRBD1. V lost 1 base to trimming and J lost 5 bases; unmatched junction nucleotides: 15. This CDR3 comprises 18 residues. CDR1 and CDR2 (germline): MNHEY, SVGEGT. CDR3 protein: CASSYWRDRFDLRTEAFF. The CDR3 coding sequence is TGTGCCAGCAGTTACTGGCGGGACAGGTTTGATCTTCGGACTGAAGCTTTCTTT.

The table lists this clonotype with many counts. V is TRBV20-1 and J is TRBJ2-1; 9 nucleotides match TRBD2. Germline values: CDR1 DFQATT, CDR2 SNEGSKA (reference sequence). This CDR3 is built from 16 residues. V shed 2 bases, J shed 1 base, and the junction held 6 bases outside the gene matches. The CDR3 DNA sequence: TGCAGTGCTAGATATTTAGCGGGAGCGTCCTACAATGAGCAGTTCTTC. This gives the protein CSARYLAGASYNEQFF.

This clonotype was picked up many times. V and J are TRBV20-1 and TRBJ2-7; D remains unclear. Per germline, CDR1 DFQATT and CDR2 SNEGSKA (reference sequence). V shed 2 bases and J shed 2 bases, with 7 bases lying between them. The CDR3 has 12 residues. Here the CDR3 DNA reads TGCAGTGCTAGATCTCCCCCCTACGAGCAGTACTTC. The encoded protein is CSARSPPYEQYF.

This clonotype appeared a few times. The chain couples TRBV29-1 to TRBJ2-7; perhaps D is TRBD1 or TRBD2 (5 bases each). Germline-derived CDR1 and CDR2 are SQVTM and ANQGSEA. There are 13 residues in the CDR3. The V end lost 7 bases, the J end lost 0 bases, and 13 bases lay between the germline ends. In DNA, the CDR3 is TGCAGCGCACTGGGGGATAGCTCCTACGAGCAGTACTTC. It is translated as CSALGDSSYEQYF.

This clonotype has ten or more counts. The rearrangement links TRBV10-3 to TRBJ2-5; the D gene is possibly TRBD1 (6 bases). The CDR3 length is 13 residues. Trimming left V 6 bases short and J 3 bases short, with 11 bases between. CDR1 is ENHRY, CDR2 SYGVKD, per germline. Here the CDR3 reads CAISRGPEETQYF. CDR3 bases: TGTGCCATCAGCAGGGGACCCGAAGAGACCCAGTACTTC.

The CDR3 region is CASSYSREQFF. The CDR3 DNA sequence: TGTGCCAGCAGTTACTCTAGGGAGCAGTTCTTC. The rearrangement uses TRBV6-2 or TRBV6-3 and TRBJ2-1; no clear D gene. Trimming cost V 0 bases and J 10 bases, with 4 bases left between them. This CDR3 comprises 11 residues. From germline, CDR1 is MNHEY and CDR2 SVGEGT.

The rearrangement joins TRBV20-1 to TRBJ2-7; unclear D gene. Trimming removed 1 base at V and 1 base at J, with 5 bases between. Germline V CDR1 and CDR2: DFQATT, SNEGSKA (reference sequence). The CDR3 has 12 amino acids. CDR3 in DNA: TGCAGTGCTAGAGTAAATTCCTACGAGCAGTACTTC. It yields the protein CSARVNSYEQYF.

This clonotype has a handful of counts. V gene TRBV6-2 or TRBV6-3 combines with J gene TRBJ2-1, with TRBD2 identical over 8 bases. V lost 0 bases, J lost 7 bases, and 5 bases stayed unmatched. CDR3 length: 15 residues. Germline V gene sequence: CDR1 MNHEY, CDR2 SVGEGT. The CDR3 spells CASSYSTGGGNEQFF. In DNA form, the CDR3 reads TGTGCCAGCAGTTACTCAACGGGAGGGGGGAATGAGCAGTTCTTC.

This clonotype was counted a few times. The V gene is TRBV20-1, the J gene TRBJ1-1, with D maybe TRBD1 (5 bases). Germline V gene sequence: CDR1 DFQATT, CDR2 SNEGSKA (reference sequence). The V and J ends lost 1 base and 3 bases respectively, with 9 bases between them. This CDR3 is 13 amino acids long. As DNA, the CDR3 is TGCAGTGCTAGAGTGGGGCGGGACACTGAAGCTTTCTTT. This sequence encodes CSARVGRDTEAFF.

This clonotype has only a few counts. The rearrangement joins TRBV25-1 to TRBJ2-7, with D perhaps TRBD1 (6 bases). Germline CDR1 reads MGHDK; CDR2 reads SYGVNS. V lost 4 bases to trimming and J lost 7 bases, with 20 bases between them. This CDR3 spans 15 amino acids. The CDR3 DNA reads as TGTGCCAGCAGTGGACTGGGGCCCAGGGGTCCTGAGCAGTACTTC. Its translation: CASSGLGPRGPEQYF.

This clonotype was picked up a small number of times. The chain is built from TRBV14 and TRBJ2-5, with D tentatively TRBD2 (6 bases). This CDR3 has 17 amino acids. Germline CDR1 and CDR2: SGHDN and FVKESK. V lost 4 bases to trimming and J lost 4 bases, with 22 bases between them. The CDR3 DNA reads as TGTGCCAGCAGCCCGGATCGGGCGGGAAGGGCAAGAGAGACCCAGTACTTC. It is translated as CASSPDRAGRARETQYF.

This clonotype was seen a few times. The chain couples TRBV20-1 to TRBJ1-4; tentative D call: TRBD1 (5 bases). Germline CDR1 and CDR2: DFQATT and SNEGSKA (reference sequence). V shed 0 bases and J shed 7 bases, with 9 bases lying between them. The CDR3 contains 13 residues. Here the CDR3 reads CSAREQAGEKLFF. The CDR3 nucleotides are TGCAGTGCTAGAGAACAGGCGGGTGAAAAACTGTTTTTT.

V and J are TRBV12-3 or TRBV12-4 and TRBJ1-1; unclear D gene. The CDR3 is made up of 11 amino acids. V lost 6 bases and J lost 7, with 9 bases in between. The CDR3 here is CASSSSYEAFF. DNA of the CDR3: TGTGCCAGCAGCTCGTCCTATGAAGCTTTCTTT.

This clonotype was observed a few times. The genes are TRBV29-1 and TRBJ1-4; the match to TRBD1 covers 8 bases. CDR3 length equals 13 residues. V trimming: 6 bases; J trimming: 7 bases; junction bases outside the gene matches: 7. CDR1 and CDR2 (germline): SQVTM, ANQGSEA. The DNA for the CDR3 is TGCAGCGTAACAGGGGGAGGGGGTGAAAAACTGTTTTTT. Amino acids: CSVTGGGGEKLFF.

The chain combines TRBV2 with TRBJ2-2, with 7 bases aligning to TRBD2. This CDR3 contains 16 residues. Germline CDR1 and CDR2: SNHLY and FYNNEI. J lost 5 bases, V lost 4 bases, and 10 bases had no gene match. The CDR3 nucleotides read TGTGCCAGCAGTGGAGAACGTCAGGGAGGGACCGGGGAGCTGTTTTTT. As protein: CASSGERQGGTGELFF.

In DNA, the CDR3 is TGCGCCAGCAGCCAAATTCTCGGACTGACCGGGCAAGAGACCCAGTACTTC. It encodes CASSQILGLTGQETQYF. This sequence joins TRBV4-1 and TRBJ2-5; possible D gene TRBD2, 5 bases. The CDR3 is 17 amino acids. Trimming took off 2 bases at V and 2 bases at J, with 18 bases between the two ends. In germline, CDR1 is MGHRA, CDR2 YSYEKL.

This clonotype was seen at least ten times. The V gene is TRBV4-3, the J gene TRBJ2-7, with D perhaps being TRBD1 or TRBD2 (5 bases each). CDR1 is LGHNA and CDR2 is YSLEER in the germline V gene. The CDR3 has 15 amino acids. V lost 4 bases and J lost 4, with 17 bases in between. The chain's CDR3 is CASSPNWDPMYEQYF. The CDR3 DNA reads TGCGCCAGCAGCCCGAACTGGGACCCAATGTACGAGCAGTACTTC.

This clonotype was counted at least ten times. V and J are TRBV5-1 and TRBJ2-1, with TRBD2 as a possible D gene (6 bases). This CDR3 spans 16 amino acids. The V end was cut by 4 bases, the J end by 7 bases, with 21 bases between. Germline CDR1 SGHRS, CDR2 YFSETQ. CDR3 loop: CASSDALAGIGNEQFF. CDR3 nucleotides: TGCGCCAGCAGCGATGCCCTGGCGGGAATTGGGAATGAGCAGTTCTTC.